One T cell receptor beta chain is described in this entry. Source study methods: Amplification of reference gene primers provided the estimated nucleated cell counts. Generated by immunoSEQ multiplex PCR, the TCRdb table keeps only in-frame clones and is missing some. That table supplies the V and J calls and clone size; D and trimming were determined from the DNA. In the table there are about 130,000 clones, around 85% of which are singletons. These data come from a study of blood T cell repertoires in COVID-19. Study-wide context: Some COVID-19 samples were acute and others convalescent; all came from the United States, Italy and Spain. Sources were T cells, B-cell-depleted T cells, or PBMCs; the material itself was cDNA or gDNA.

Followed longitudinally, the Seattle patients had been enrolled during active infection. The CDR3 spans 15 residues. Trimming stripped 6 bases from V and 2 bases from J, with 15 bases between. From germline, CDR1 is SGHRS and CDR2 YFSETQ. The sample taken for sequencing was peripheral blood. The chain combines TRBV5-1 with TRBJ1-3; D gene unclear. This sequence originates from a woman of 80 years or more with COVID-19, enrolled during active disease. The CDR3 nucleotides read TGCGCCAGCAAGATCGGCGGCCTCGCTGGAAACACCATATATTTT. Translating gives CASKIGGLAGNTIYF.